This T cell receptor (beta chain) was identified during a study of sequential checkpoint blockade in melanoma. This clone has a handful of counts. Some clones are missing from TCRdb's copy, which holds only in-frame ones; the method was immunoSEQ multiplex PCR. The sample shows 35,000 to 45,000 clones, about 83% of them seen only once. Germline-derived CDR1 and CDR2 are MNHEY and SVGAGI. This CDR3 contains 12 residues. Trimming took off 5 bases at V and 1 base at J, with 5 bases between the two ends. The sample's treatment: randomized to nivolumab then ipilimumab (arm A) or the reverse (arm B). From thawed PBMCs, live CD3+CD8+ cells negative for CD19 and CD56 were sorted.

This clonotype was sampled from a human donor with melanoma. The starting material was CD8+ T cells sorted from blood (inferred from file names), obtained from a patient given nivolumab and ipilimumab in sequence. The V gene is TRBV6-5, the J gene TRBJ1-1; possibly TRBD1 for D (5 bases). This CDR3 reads CASSTGNTEAFF. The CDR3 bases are TGTGCCAGCAGTACAGGGAACACTGAAGCTTTCTTT.